This is a list of T cell receptor beta chains from one sample in a study of cytomegalovirus exposure and HLA in healthy donors. The protocol was immunoSEQ multiplex PCR, while the TCRdb copy is restricted to in-frame clones and leaves out a portion. The table includes approximately 40,000 clones, around three fifths detected once. The material sequenced was PBMCs. Receptor source: a man over 45 in good health and CMV-seropositive. The CDR3 runs from the conserved cysteine through the conserved F or W. The D gene is left open where the match is weak. Part of the rows lack a size; the others show once, few, many or a class for expanded clones.

abundance: NA
d_gene: NA
j_gene: TRBJ1-2
v_gene: TRBV28
CDR3aa: CASSLNRVGYGYTF
CDR3nt: TGTGCCAGCAGTTTAAACCGGGTGGGCTATGGCTACACCTTC

abundance: NA
d_gene: TRBD1
j_gene: TRBJ1-1
v_gene: TRBV29-1
CDR3aa: CSGGTGETEAFF
CDR3nt: TGCAGCGGAGGGACAGGGGAAACTGAAGCTTTCTTT

abundance: NA
d_gene: TRBD1
j_gene: TRBJ2-7
v_gene: TRBV7-6
CDR3aa: CASSLNRGYEQYF
CDR3nt: TGTGCCAGCAGCTTAAACAGGGGGTACGAGCAGTACTTC

abundance: NA
d_gene: NA
j_gene: TRBJ1-1
v_gene: TRBV20-1
CDR3aa: CSASLNYEAFF
CDR3nt: TGCAGTGCTAGCCTAAATTATGAAGCTTTCTTT

abundance: NA
d_gene: TRBD2
j_gene: TRBJ2-1
v_gene: TRBV4-3
CDR3aa: CASSQGPGLAYNEQFF
CDR3nt: TGCGCCAGCAGCCAAGGACCGGGACTAGCTTACAATGAGCAGTTCTTC

abundance: NA
d_gene: NA
j_gene: TRBJ1-1
v_gene: TRBV20-1
CDR3aa: CSAGGNTEAFF
CDR3nt: TGCAGTGCTGGCGGAAACACTGAAGCTTTCTTT

abundance: NA
d_gene: NA
j_gene: TRBJ1-1
v_gene: TRBV19
CDR3aa: CASNGQANTEAFF
CDR3nt: TGTGCCAGTAATGGGCAGGCGAACACTGAAGCTTTCTTT

abundance: NA
d_gene: NA
j_gene: TRBJ1-2
v_gene: TRBV6-1
CDR3aa: CASSEVQAYYGYTF
CDR3nt: TGTGCCAGCAGTGAAGTACAGGCCTACTATGGCTACACCTTC

abundance: few
d_gene: TRBD1
j_gene: TRBJ1-5
v_gene: TRBV7-2
CDR3aa: CASSAGTGINQPQHF
CDR3nt: TGTGCCAGCAGCGCCGGGACAGGGATCAATCAGCCCCAGCATTTT

abundance: NA
d_gene: NA
j_gene: TRBJ2-7
v_gene: TRBV28
CDR3aa: CASSLSIGAPYEQYF
CDR3nt: TGTGCCAGCAGTTTAAGTATAGGGGCCCCCTACGAGCAGTACTTC

abundance: NA
d_gene: TRBD1
j_gene: TRBJ1-2
v_gene: TRBV4-3
CDR3aa: CASSQGSGTGANYGYTF
CDR3nt: TGCGCCAGCAGCCAGGGCTCCGGGACAGGTGCTAACTATGGCTACACCTTC

abundance: NA
d_gene: NA
j_gene: TRBJ1-1
v_gene: TRBV29-1
CDR3aa: CSVIRQELTEAFF
CDR3nt: TGCAGCGTGATTAGACAGGAGCTGACTGAAGCTTTCTTT

abundance: once
d_gene: TRBD1
j_gene: TRBJ1-6
v_gene: TRBV14
CDR3aa: CASSLGTGGAGSPLHF
CDR3nt: TGTGCCAGCAGCCTGGGAACAGGGGGCGCGGGTTCACCCCTCCACTTT

abundance: NA
d_gene: TRBD2
j_gene: TRBJ2-5
v_gene: TRBV7-3
CDR3aa: CASSSSGVGETQYF
CDR3nt: TGTGCCAGCAGCTCTAGCGGGGTCGGGGAGACCCAGTACTTC

abundance: few
d_gene: NA
j_gene: TRBJ1-4
v_gene: TRBV29-1
CDR3aa: CSAGGTNEKLFF
CDR3nt: TGCAGCGCCGGGGGAACTAATGAAAAACTGTTTTTT

abundance: few
d_gene: NA
j_gene: TRBJ1-3
v_gene: TRBV6-5
CDR3aa: CASRSDSASGNTIYF
CDR3nt: TGTGCCAGCAGATCGGACAGTGCCTCTGGAAACACCATATATTTT

abundance: NA
d_gene: NA
j_gene: TRBJ1-4
v_gene: TRBV28
CDR3aa: CASSFSGSNEKLFF
CDR3nt: TGTGCCAGCAGTTTTTCAGGGTCTAATGAAAAACTGTTTTTT

abundance: NA
d_gene: TRBD2
j_gene: TRBJ2-3
v_gene: TRBV10-3
CDR3aa: CAIKTSGPRSTDTQYF
CDR3nt: TGTGCCATCAAAACTAGCGGGCCGCGGAGCACAGATACGCAGTATTTT

abundance: NA
d_gene: NA
j_gene: TRBJ1-2
v_gene: TRBV19
CDR3aa: CASSVAGNYGYTF
CDR3nt: TGTGCCAGTAGCGTGGCGGGTAACTATGGCTACACCTTC

abundance: NA
d_gene: TRBD1
j_gene: TRBJ1-5
v_gene: TRBV6-1
CDR3aa: CASSEGQGAQPQHF
CDR3nt: TGTGCCAGCAGTGAAGGTCAGGGGGCTCAGCCCCAGCATTTT

abundance: NA
d_gene: TRBD1
j_gene: TRBJ1-1
v_gene: TRBV6-5
CDR3aa: CASSLTGETEAFF
CDR3nt: TGTGCCAGCAGCCTTACAGGGGAGACTGAAGCTTTCTTT

abundance: NA
d_gene: NA
j_gene: TRBJ1-1
v_gene: TRBV4-2
CDR3aa: CASSQGRTVAEAFF
CDR3nt: TGTGCCAGCAGCCAAGGACGGACAGTAGCTGAAGCTTTCTTT

abundance: NA
d_gene: TRBD1
j_gene: TRBJ2-7
v_gene: TRBV10-3
CDR3aa: CAISESTPGQGEQYF
CDR3nt: TGTGCCATCAGTGAGTCGACTCCGGGACAGGGAGAGCAGTACTTC

abundance: NA
d_gene: TRBD2
j_gene: TRBJ2-1
v_gene: TRBV7-2
CDR3aa: CASSLKPGGPNEQFF
CDR3nt: TGTGCCAGCAGCTTAAAGCCGGGGGGGCCCAATGAGCAGTTCTTC

abundance: few
d_gene: NA
j_gene: TRBJ1-2
v_gene: TRBV11-3
CDR3aa: CASSLGVGFPMARTF
CDR3nt: TGTGCCAGCAGCTTAGGAGTAGGATTTCCTATGGCTAGAACCTTC

abundance: NA
d_gene: NA
j_gene: TRBJ1-2
v_gene: TRBV4-2
CDR3aa: CASSQRQGNYGYTF
CDR3nt: TGTGCCAGCAGCCAAAGGCAGGGAAACTATGGCTACACCTTC

abundance: few
d_gene: NA
j_gene: TRBJ1-5
v_gene: TRBV19
CDR3aa: CASSIKLDREYQPQHF
CDR3nt: TGTGCCAGTAGTATAAAATTGGACAGAGAGTATCAGCCCCAGCATTTT

abundance: NA
d_gene: TRBD1
j_gene: TRBJ1-2
v_gene: TRBV19
CDR3aa: CASSMGQGFLDGYTF
CDR3nt: TGTGCCAGTAGTATGGGACAGGGGTTTCTAGATGGCTACACCTTC

abundance: NA
d_gene: TRBD1
j_gene: TRBJ2-5
v_gene: TRBV4-1
CDR3aa: CASSLFSTGGETQYF
CDR3nt: TGCGCCAGCAGCCTCTTCTCAACAGGGGGAGAGACCCAGTACTTC